One sample yielded the 28 T cell receptor beta chains listed below, sequenced in a study of T cell responses to AZD1222 COVID-19 vaccine. Measured with immunoSEQ multiplex PCR; TCRdb has only the in-frame clones, and not every one. The sample lists roughly 100,000 clones, roughly 87% seen once, with less than 6% in the top ten. The material was peripheral blood, obtained on day 0 of AZD1222 vaccination. These receptors originate from an adult in good health.

The count of this clone is one. The V gene is TRBV4-3, the J gene TRBJ2-7, with 7 bases aligning to TRBD2. Germline CDR1 is LGHNA and CDR2 is YSLEER. The CDR3 consists of 14 residues. Germline trimming cut 3 bases from V and 6 bases from J; bases unmatched to any gene: 8. CDR3 in amino acids: CASSQWSGAPEQYF. The DNA of the CDR3 is TGCGCCAGCAGCCAGTGGAGCGGGGCCCCCGAGCAGTACTTC.

The J gene is TRBJ1-1, the V gene TRBV5-1; tentative D call: TRBD1 (5 bases). Per the germline V gene, CDR1 is SGHRS and CDR2 is YFSETQ. The CDR3 covers 17 residues. Trimming pared 0 bases from V and 3 bases from J, leaving 18 bases between. The CDR3 region has the DNA TGCGCCAGCAGCTTGGTACGCGGGGCGGGTGAAGACACTGAAGCTTTCTTT. Translating it yields CASSLVRGAGEDTEAFF.

This clone has only a few counts. The rearrangement joins TRBV21-1 to TRBJ1-1. TRBV21-1 constitutes a pseudogene. This CDR3 has 16 residues. Here the CDR3 DNA reads TGTGCCAGCAGCCAAAAGGGAGGGGCTCAGAACACTGAAGCTTTCTTT. Translated: CASSQKGGAQNTEAFF.

The chain joins TRBV15 to TRBJ1-1, with D possibly being TRBD1 (6 bases). The CDR3 spans 14 residues. Germline-derived CDR1 and CDR2 are LNHNV and YYDKDF (reference sequence). V lost 3 bases and J 2 bases, leaving 10 bases between the germline ends. CDR3 protein: CATSSHRVNTEAFF. DNA of the CDR3: TGTGCCACCAGCAGTCACAGGGTAAACACTGAAGCTTTCTTT.

The sample holds a few counts of this clone. The gene calls are TRBV3-1 (or the pseudogene TRBV3-2) and TRBJ1-1; D might be TRBD1 (5 bases). The CDR3 has 15 amino acids. From germline, CDR1 is LGHDT and CDR2 YNNKEL (reference sequence). V was shortened by 4 bases and J by 7 bases, with 19 bases between the two germline ends. The CDR3 region has the DNA TGTGCCAGCAGCCCCCACGGGGGAAATGAGGTTGAAGCTTTCTTT. Translation: CASSPHGGNEVEAFF.

This sequence joins TRBV4-2 and TRBJ2-5; 8 bases line up with TRBD2. The CDR3 runs to 16 residues. V lost 0 bases, J lost 5 bases, and 8 bases stayed unmatched. Germline V gene data show CDR1 as LGHNA and CDR2 as YNFKEQ. CDR3 protein: CASSQDRSGGWETQYF. DNA of the CDR3: TGTGCCAGCAGCCAAGATCGGAGCGGGGGTTGGGAGACCCAGTACTTC.

The chain recombines TRBV15 with TRBJ1-5; D gene unclear. Germline V CDR1 and CDR2: LNHNV, YYDKDF (reference sequence). V was pared by 6 bases and J by 3 bases, with 12 bases between. There are 14 residues in the CDR3. The CDR3 bases are TGTGCCACCAGATCCGCCCGTCCCAATCAGCCCCAGCATTTT. Its translation is CATRSARPNQPQHF.

Here the CDR3 reads CASSVGGGSGGLSYEQYF. CDR3 sequence (DNA): TGTGCCAGCAGCGTAGGAGGCGGTAGCGGGGGGCTTTCCTACGAGCAGTACTTC. The genes are TRBV9 and TRBJ2-7, with TRBD2 identical over 10 bases. The CDR3 totals 18 residues. The V gene's germline CDR1 is SGDLS and CDR2 YYNGEE. J was trimmed by 1 base and V by 0 bases; bases with no gene match: 10. Together with reference TRBV9 and TRBJ2-7, the CDR3 gives the full variable domain: DSGVTQTPKHLITATGQRVTLRCSPRSGDLSVYWYQQSLDQGLQFLIQYYNGEERAKGNILERFSAQQFPDLHSELNLSSLELGDSALYFCASSVGGGSGGLSYEQYFGPGTRLTVT.

This clone was seen only a few times. The chain has TRBV10-3 and TRBJ1-1; D ambiguous. The CDR3 totals 14 residues. Germline V lookup: CDR1 ENHRY, CDR2 SYGVKD. Deletions cut 9 bases from V and 3 bases from J, with 17 bases between. The CDR3 nucleotides read TGTGCCATTCAGGATAAGGACGGGGACACTGAAGCTTTCTTT. Amino acid sequence: CAIQDKDGDTEAFF.

V usage is TRBV20-1 and J usage is TRBJ2-5; D is possibly TRBD2 (6 bases). The germline V gene encodes CDR1 DFQATT and CDR2 SNEGSKA (reference sequence). The V end lost 3 bases, the J end lost 1 base, and 12 bases lay between the germline ends. The length of the CDR3 is 14 residues. CDR3 protein: CSASVWDFQETQYF. CDR3 coding DNA: TGCAGTGCTAGTGTTTGGGACTTCCAAGAGACCCAGTACTTC.

The chain employs TRBV3-1 (or the pseudogene TRBV3-2) and TRBJ2-5; 8 bases match TRBD2. Per germline, CDR1 LGHDT and CDR2 YNNKEL (reference sequence). This CDR3 has 16 amino acids. With 1 base clipped from V and 4 bases from J, the junction kept 8 bases outside the gene matches. CDR3 sequence (DNA): TGTGCCAGCAGCCAAGTTTCGGGACTAGGTACAGAGACCCAGTACTTC. Protein: CASSQVSGLGTETQYF.

The chain employs TRBV5-4 and TRBJ2-1, with 10 bases aligning to TRBD1. The trim removed 0 bases at V and 4 bases at J, leaving 7 bases unmatched. The CDR3 is made up of 17 amino acids. Germline V CDR1 and CDR2: SGHNT, YYREEE (reference sequence). This CDR3 reads CASSLGHVGQGYNEQFF. CDR3 bases: TGTGCCAGCAGCTTGGGGCATGTGGGACAGGGGTACAATGAGCAGTTCTTC. The variable domain in full, with the rest retrieved from reference TRBV5-4 and TRBJ2-1, is ETGVTQSPTHLIKTRGQQVTLRCSSQSGHNTVSWYQQALGQGPQFIFQYYREEENGRGNFPPRFSGLQFPNYSSELNVNALELDDSALYLCASSLGHVGQGYNEQFFGPGTRLTVL.

The chain couples TRBV10-1 to TRBJ2-4, with 7 bases identical to TRBD1. CDR1 WNHNN and CDR2 SYGVQD come from the germline V gene (reference sequence). Unmatched junction bases numbered 6, after V lost 3 bases and J lost 4 bases. The CDR3 contains 15 residues. The CDR3 sequence: CASSDPRQGKNIQYF. The CDR3, as DNA: TGCGCCAGCAGTGACCCGAGACAGGGTAAAAACATTCAGTACTTC.

This clone showed up just once. This chain connects TRBV5-5 to TRBJ1-1; D not resolved. V dropped 0 bases and J dropped 3 bases, with 9 bases sitting between them. Germline V gives CDR1 SGHKS, CDR2 YYEKEE (reference sequence). The CDR3 totals 14 residues. CDR3 bases: TGTGCCAGCAGCTTGGACAGATCGGACACTGAAGCTTTCTTT. It specifies CASSLDRSDTEAFF.

This clone came up a few times. This chain links TRBV10-2 with TRBJ1-1; 10 positions agree with TRBD1. The ends lost 2 bases at V and 12 bases at J; junction bases unmatched: 12. This CDR3 has 15 residues. CDR1 and CDR2 from the germline V gene are WSHSY and SAAADI. The CDR3 region has the DNA TGCGCCAGCAGTGAGATCTTGACAGGGGGCGCGGGGTCTTTCTTT. Amino acid sequence: CASSEILTGGAGSFF.

This chain joins TRBV4-1 and TRBJ1-2, with D possibly TRBD1 on 6 matching bases. This CDR3 is 13 amino acids long. Germline V gene sequence: CDR1 MGHRA, CDR2 YSYEKL. Trimming took off 0 bases at V and 8 bases at J, with 10 bases between the two ends. The CDR3 bases are TGCGCCAGCAGCCAAGAGGGGGCTTGGGGCTACACCTTC. Protein sequence: CASSQEGAWGYTF.

J is TRBJ2-1 and V is TRBV30, with D hard to call. Trimming removed 0 bases from V and 5 bases from J, with 8 bases in between. CDR1 and CDR2 (germline): GTSNPN, SVGIG (reference sequence). The CDR3 covers 13 residues. In DNA form, the CDR3 reads TGTGCCTGGAGTGTATTTCGGCACAATGAGCAGTTCTTC. Protein: CAWSVFRHNEQFF.

In nucleotides, the CDR3 is TGTGCCAGCAGCCATCGCGGGGGCACTCTACCTGAAGCTTTCTTT. Its translation: CASSHRGGTLPEAFF. The V and J genes are TRBV4-2 and TRBJ1-1; a weak D match, TRBD1 (6 bases). CDR3 size: 15 residues. Germline V gene lookup returns CDR1 LGHNA and CDR2 YNFKEQ. Between the trimmed V and J ends, which lost 3 bases and 6 bases, there was a span of 17 bases.

The CDR3 DNA reads TGTGCCAGCAGTTTTCCTTCGACAGGGTCGTACGAGCAGTACTTC. Protein product: CASSFPSTGSYEQYF. The V and J genes are TRBV5-6 and TRBJ2-7, with 7 bases matching TRBD1. CDR3 size: 15 residues. Germline assignment: CDR1 SGHDT and CDR2 YYEEEE. V trimming: 5 bases; J trimming: 4 bases; junction bases outside the gene matches: 12.

About this clone: The same CDR3 also results from other DNA sequences found in this sample. The chain uses TRBV6-6 and TRBJ1-2, with no clear D. V lost 0 bases and J lost 2, with 7 bases in between. The CDR3 loop spans 14 amino acids. From germline, CDR1 is MNHNY and CDR2 SVGAGI (reference sequence). The CDR3 DNA reads as TGTGCCAGCAGTTACTCGAAAGGAAACTATGGCTACACCTTC. This gives the protein CASSYSKGNYGYTF.

The rearrangement links TRBV3-1 (or the pseudogene TRBV3-2) to TRBJ2-7, with 8 bases identical to TRBD2. The length of the CDR3 is 13 residues. Per the germline V gene, CDR1 is LGHDT and CDR2 is YNNKEL (reference sequence). V was pared by 4 bases and J by 6 bases, with 5 bases of the junction left unmatched. The CDR3 DNA is TGTGCCAGCAGCCGGAGCGGGGGTGGCGAGCAGTACTTC. Protein sequence: CASSRSGGGEQYF.

The CDR3 DNA reads TGTGCCAGCAGCCAAGGCCCGACAGGTTCTAATGAAAAACTGTTTTTT. Protein: CASSQGPTGSNEKLFF. The rearrangement joins TRBV4-2 to TRBJ1-4; D may be TRBD1 (6 bases). The V gene's germline CDR1 is LGHNA and CDR2 YNFKEQ. V shed 1 base and J shed 3 bases, with 12 bases lying between them. This CDR3 comprises 16 residues.

This rearrangement joins TRBV6-4 to TRBJ2-5; D call uncertain. Germline values: CDR1 MRHNA, CDR2 SNTAGT. This CDR3 contains 12 residues. Trimming stripped 1 base from V and 3 bases from J, with 3 bases between. This CDR3 is CASSDLEETQYF. CDR3 in DNA: TGTGCCAGCAGTGACTTGGAAGAGACCCAGTACTTC.

This rearrangement joins TRBV9 to TRBJ2-7, with TRBD1 matching over 8 bases. The V gene's germline CDR1 is SGDLS and CDR2 YYNGEE. V shed 0 bases and J 2 bases; nucleotides not matched to a gene: 1. This CDR3 is 14 amino acids long. This CDR3 reads CASSVGDRPYEQYF. CDR3 bases: TGTGCCAGCAGCGTAGGGGACAGGCCCTACGAGCAGTACTTC.

The sample holds a few counts of this clone. This chain links TRBV27 with TRBJ1-2; no definite D call. From germline, CDR1 is MNHEY and CDR2 SMNVEV (reference sequence). The CDR3 sequence is 15 residues long. V was pared by 6 bases and J by 0 bases, with 14 bases between. Written as DNA, the CDR3 is TGTGCCAGCAGCCCCTTAATCTGGTCTAACTATGGCTACACCTTC. Translated: CASSPLIWSNYGYTF.

This sequence joins TRBV12-3 or TRBV12-4 and TRBJ1-2; D may be TRBD1 (5 bases). CDR3 length: 12 residues. The V end lost 10 bases, the J end lost 7 bases, and 16 bases lay between the germline ends. This CDR3 reads CAIETGLAGYTF. CDR3 DNA sequence: TGTGCCATCGAAACAGGTCTGGCTGGCTACACCTTC.

The genes are TRBV5-1 and TRBJ2-7; 9 nucleotides align to TRBD1. Germline V gene data show CDR1 as SGHRS and CDR2 as YFSETQ. The CDR3 totals 13 residues. Trimming removed 5 bases from V and 4 bases from J; junction bases left unmatched: 4. CDR3 amino acids: CASRLGQGYEQYF. The DNA for the CDR3 is TGCGCCAGCAGGCTCGGACAGGGGTACGAGCAGTACTTC.

The chain carries TRBV6-5 and TRBJ2-7, with 10 positions matching TRBD1. Germline-derived CDR1 and CDR2 are MNHEY and SVGAGI. V was clipped by 5 bases and J by 13 bases; unmatched bases: 14. CDR3 size: 14 residues. CDR3 DNA: TGTGCCAGCAGTCCCAACCGGGACAGGGGTTACGAATACTTC. It yields the protein CASSPNRDRGYEYF.